This is a list of T cell receptor beta chains from one sample in a study of T-cell reconstitution after alpha-beta-depleted transplantation in children. TCRdb processed the PCR reads anew with MiXCR; each CDR3 protein has one entry. The sample yields about 400,000 distinct CDR3 sequences, 16% seen once. The sequenced sample was PBMCs, mostly from graft donor cells, obtained 360 days after TCRalphabeta/CD19-depleted stem cell transplant. All receptors derive from a boy under two years old who had a stem cell transplant for Wiskott-Aldrich syndrome, so the T cells may come from the graft donor. Each CDR3 is given with its conserved first and last residue. Fields, in order: D gene, clone size, J gene, V gene, CDR3 protein, CDR3 DNA. A D gene is named only where the DNA matches it firmly. Clone size, where shown, is once, few, many, or a class for clones that have expanded.

NA | NA | TRBJ2-5 | TRBV20-1 | CSARRGSETQYF | TGCAGTGCTAGAAGGGGTTCGGAGACCCAGTACTTC
TRBD2 | NA | TRBJ2-7 | TRBV10-2 | CASSLSGRSLEQYF | TGCGCCAGCAGTCTTAGCGGGAGAAGCCTCGAGCAGTACTTC
TRBD1 | few | TRBJ2-7 | TRBV20-1 | CSARDPGGAYEQYF | TGCAGTGCTAGAGATCCAGGGGGAGCCTACGAGCAGTACTTC
NA | NA | TRBJ2-1 | TRBV5-5 | CASSLEGGVPYRNEQFF | TGTGCCAGCAGCTTGGAGGGGGGAGTACCGTACAGGAATGAGCAGTTCTTC
NA | few | TRBJ2-2 | TRBV3-1 | CASSPRKGSSGELFF | TGTGCCAGCAGCCCAAGAAAAGGTTCATCCGGGGAGCTGTTTTTT
NA | NA | TRBJ2-5 | TRBV7-9 | CASSLDVLTETQYF | TGTGCCAGCAGCTTAGATGTCTTGACGGAGACCCAGTACTTC
TRBD1 | few | TRBJ1-4 | TRBV9 | CASSVGPGGGEKLFF | TGTGCCAGCAGCGTAGGCCCAGGGGGCGGTGAAAAACTGTTTTTT
NA | few | TRBJ2-5 | TRBV20-1 | CSASGGTQYF | TGCAGTGCTAGTGGGGGGACCCAGTACTTC
NA | NA | TRBJ1-1 | TRBV20-1 | CSARLRTVNTEAFF | TGCAGTGCTAGACTCAGGACCGTGAACACTGAAGCTTTCTTT
TRBD1 | few | TRBJ2-1 | TRBV6-4 | CASRRVDRSPYNEQFF | TGTGCCAGCAGGAGGGTGGACAGGTCGCCCTACAATGAGCAGTTCTTC
NA | NA | TRBJ2-4 | TRBV28 | CASSQLATRRNIQYF | TGTGCCAGCAGTCAACTTGCGACTAGGAGGAACATTCAGTACTTC
NA | many | TRBJ2-7 | TRBV7-2 | CASSQGVYEQYF | TGTGCCAGCAGCCAAGGGGTTTACGAGCAGTACTTC
NA | few | TRBJ2-4 | TRBV4-3 | CASSQGVLKNIQYF | TGCGCCAGCAGCCAGGGGGTTTTAAAAAACATTCAGTACTTC
NA | few | TRBJ2-6 | TRBV12-3/TRBV12-4 | CASSLGWGGSVGSGANVLTF | TGTGCCAGCAGTCTCGGATGGGGGGGCTCAGTAGGCTCTGGGGCCAACGTCCTGACTTTC
NA | few | TRBJ2-2 | TRBV6-5 | CASSYAGTTGELFF | TGTGCCAGCAGTTACGCGGGGACCACCGGGGAGCTGTTTTTT
TRBD2 | few | TRBJ2-1 | TRBV9 | CASSVATSGRAGSYNEQFF | TGTGCCAGCAGCGTAGCGACTAGCGGGAGGGCGGGGTCCTACAATGAGCAGTTCTTC
NA | NA | TRBJ2-7 | TRBV28 | CASTQETRRPYEQYF | TGTGCCAGCACCCAGGAAACTCGGAGGCCCTACGAGCAGTACTTC
TRBD2 | NA | TRBJ2-1 | TRBV19 | CASSILSGGASEQFF | TGTGCCAGTAGTATTCTAAGCGGGGGGGCGAGTGAGCAGTTCTTC